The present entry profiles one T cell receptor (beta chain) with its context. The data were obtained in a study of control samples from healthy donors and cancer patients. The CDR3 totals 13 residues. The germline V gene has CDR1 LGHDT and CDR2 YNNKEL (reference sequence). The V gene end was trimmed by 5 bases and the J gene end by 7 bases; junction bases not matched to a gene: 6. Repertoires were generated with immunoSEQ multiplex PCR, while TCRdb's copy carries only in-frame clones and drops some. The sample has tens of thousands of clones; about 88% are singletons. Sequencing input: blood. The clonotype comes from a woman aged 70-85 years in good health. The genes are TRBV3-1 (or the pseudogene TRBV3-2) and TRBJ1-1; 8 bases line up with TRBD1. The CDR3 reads CASSSTGGGEAFF. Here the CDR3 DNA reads TGTGCCAGCAGCTCTACAGGGGGAGGTGAAGCTTTCTTT.